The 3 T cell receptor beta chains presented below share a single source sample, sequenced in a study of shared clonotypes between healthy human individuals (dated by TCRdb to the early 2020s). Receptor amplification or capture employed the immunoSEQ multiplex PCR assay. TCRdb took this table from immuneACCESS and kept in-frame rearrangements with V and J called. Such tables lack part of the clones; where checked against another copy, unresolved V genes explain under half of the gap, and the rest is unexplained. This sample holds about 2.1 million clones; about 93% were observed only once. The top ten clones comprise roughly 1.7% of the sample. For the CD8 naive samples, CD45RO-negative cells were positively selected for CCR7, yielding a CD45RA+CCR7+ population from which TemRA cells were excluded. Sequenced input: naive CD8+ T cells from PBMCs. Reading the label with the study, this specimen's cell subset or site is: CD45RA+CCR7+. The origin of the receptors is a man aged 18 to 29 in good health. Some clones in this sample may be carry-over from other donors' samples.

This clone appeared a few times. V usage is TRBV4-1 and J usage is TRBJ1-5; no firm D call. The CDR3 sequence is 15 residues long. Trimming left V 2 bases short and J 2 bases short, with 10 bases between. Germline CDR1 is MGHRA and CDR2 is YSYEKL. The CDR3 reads CASSQTPVGNQPQHF. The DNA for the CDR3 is TGCGCCAGCAGCCAAACTCCCGTCGGCAATCAGCCCCAGCATTTT.

In DNA form, the CDR3 reads TGTGCCAGCAGTCCCCTCCGCCTAGAAGGATTTACAGATACGCAGTATTTT. Translating it yields CASSPLRLEGFTDTQYF. The genes are TRBV27 and TRBJ2-3; D not resolved. V lost 5 bases to trimming and J lost 3 bases, with 21 bases between them. Germline V gene sequence: CDR1 MNHEY, CDR2 SMNVEV (reference sequence). This CDR3 contains 17 residues.

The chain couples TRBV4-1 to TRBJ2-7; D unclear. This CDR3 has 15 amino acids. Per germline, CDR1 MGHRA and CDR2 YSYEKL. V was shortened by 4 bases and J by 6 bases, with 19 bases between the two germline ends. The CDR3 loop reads CASSPHGFQAVEQYF. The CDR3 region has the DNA TGCGCCAGCAGCCCACACGGGTTCCAGGCGGTCGAGCAGTACTTC.